This T cell receptor beta chain is from a study of blood T cell repertoires in COVID-19. Study-level background: Sites across the United States, Italy and Spain contributed samples from acute and convalescent COVID-19. T cells, B-cell-depleted T cells, or PBMCs provided the cDNA or gDNA that served as material.

Germline V gene sequence: CDR1 LNHDA, CDR2 SQIVND (reference sequence). This CDR3 is 15 amino acids long. Trimming took 5 bases from V and 5 from J, leaving 15 bases between them. In the original processing: Estimation of nucleated cell counts relied on the amplification of reference gene primers. Some clones are missing from TCRdb's copy, which holds only in-frame ones; the method was immunoSEQ multiplex PCR. For V, J and clone size, that table is used; D and trimming come from the DNA. The data show roughly 230,000 clones, 80% to 90% seen once. The chain joins TRBV19 to TRBJ2-2; D is perhaps TRBD1 (6 bases). The TCR was taken from a woman aged 40 to 50 who had recovered from COVID-19. Sequenced material: peripheral blood. The CDR3 DNA sequence: TGTGCCAGTAGTCCCCGACAGGTCCGGACCGGGGAGCTGTTTTTT. It codes for CASSPRQVRTGELFF.